This TCR beta chain was profiled in a study of blood T cell repertoires in COVID-19. About the research overall: PBMCs, B-cell-depleted T cells, or T cells provided the cDNA or gDNA that made up the material.

Produced via immunoSEQ multiplex PCR; TCRdb's table is partial and in-frame only. The sample shows hundreds of thousands of clones, under 90% of them seen only once. In assigning cohorts, the study relied on participant-reported clinical history. The CDR3 runs 13 residues. Trimming at V came to 3 bases and at J to 3 bases, leaving 3 bases not matched to a gene. Germline CDR1 is SGHDT and CDR2 is YYEEEE. The chain joins TRBV5-6 to TRBJ2-7; 7 bases match TRBD1. This clonotype was obtained from a woman aged 30 to 39 with acute COVID-19. Sequencing was done on a sample of PBMCs or T cells enriched from blood (not recorded which). CDR3: CASSSTGSYEQYF. Written as DNA, the CDR3 is TGTGCCAGCAGCTCGACAGGGAGCTACGAGCAGTACTTC.